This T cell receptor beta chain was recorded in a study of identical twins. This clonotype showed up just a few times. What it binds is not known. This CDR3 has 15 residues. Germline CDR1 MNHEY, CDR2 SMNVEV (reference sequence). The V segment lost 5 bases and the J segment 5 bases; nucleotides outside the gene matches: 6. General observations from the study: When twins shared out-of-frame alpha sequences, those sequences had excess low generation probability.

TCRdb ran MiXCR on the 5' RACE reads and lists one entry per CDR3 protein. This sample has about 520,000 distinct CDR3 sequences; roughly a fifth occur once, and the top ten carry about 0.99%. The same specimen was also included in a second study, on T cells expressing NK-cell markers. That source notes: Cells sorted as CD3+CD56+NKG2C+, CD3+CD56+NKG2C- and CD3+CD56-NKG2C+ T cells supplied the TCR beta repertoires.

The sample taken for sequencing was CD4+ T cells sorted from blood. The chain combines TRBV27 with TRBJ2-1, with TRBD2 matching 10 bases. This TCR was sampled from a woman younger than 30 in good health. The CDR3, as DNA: TGTGCCAGCAGTCCTCTAGCGGGAGCCCACAATGAGCAGTTCTTC. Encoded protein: CASSPLAGAHNEQFF.